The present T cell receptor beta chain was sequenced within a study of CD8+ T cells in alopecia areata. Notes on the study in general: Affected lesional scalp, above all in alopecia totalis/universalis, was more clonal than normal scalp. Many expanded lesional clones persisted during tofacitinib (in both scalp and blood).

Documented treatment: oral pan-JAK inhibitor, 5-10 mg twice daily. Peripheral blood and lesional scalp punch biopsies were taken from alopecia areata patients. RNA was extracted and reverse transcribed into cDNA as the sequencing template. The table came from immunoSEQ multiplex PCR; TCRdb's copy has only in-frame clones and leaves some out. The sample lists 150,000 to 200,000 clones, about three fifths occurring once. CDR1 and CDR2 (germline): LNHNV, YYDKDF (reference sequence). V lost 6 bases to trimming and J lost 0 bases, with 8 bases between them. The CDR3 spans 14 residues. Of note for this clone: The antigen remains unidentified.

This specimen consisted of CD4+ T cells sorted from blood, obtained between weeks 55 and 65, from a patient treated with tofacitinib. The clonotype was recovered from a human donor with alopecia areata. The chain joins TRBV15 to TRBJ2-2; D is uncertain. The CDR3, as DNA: TGTGCCACCAGGATGACCTCGAACACCGGGGAGCTGTTTTTT. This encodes CATRMTSNTGELFF.